This T cell receptor (beta chain) derives from a study of OX40 agonist ivuxolimab in advanced cancers. The wider study: Those treated in dose escalation had hepatocellular carcinoma, melanoma, renal cell cancer or head and neck cancer. Study results and caveats: At 0.1-3.0 mg/kg, partial responders had clonal expansion among the lowest observed.

To note about this clone: Its target is unknown.

Data came from immunoSEQ multiplex PCR; TCRdb stores just in-frame clones and leaves some out. The repertoire holds approximately 70,000 clones, with 90% to 95% as singletons. Germline-derived CDR1 and CDR2 are MNHEY and SVGAGI. V dropped 5 bases and J dropped 0; count of bases not matched to a gene: 5. The CDR3 length is 15 residues. This sample comprised CD4+ or CD8+ T cells sorted from blood, obtained in a trial of the OX40 agonist ivuxolimab. The sequence came from an adult with an advanced solid tumor such as melanoma, head and neck, liver or kidney cancer. The chain links TRBV6-5 to TRBJ1-2; 8 bases fit TRBD1. CDR3 loop: CASSHGTGANYGYTF. In DNA, the CDR3 is TGTGCCAGCAGTCACGGGACAGGAGCTAACTATGGCTACACCTTC.